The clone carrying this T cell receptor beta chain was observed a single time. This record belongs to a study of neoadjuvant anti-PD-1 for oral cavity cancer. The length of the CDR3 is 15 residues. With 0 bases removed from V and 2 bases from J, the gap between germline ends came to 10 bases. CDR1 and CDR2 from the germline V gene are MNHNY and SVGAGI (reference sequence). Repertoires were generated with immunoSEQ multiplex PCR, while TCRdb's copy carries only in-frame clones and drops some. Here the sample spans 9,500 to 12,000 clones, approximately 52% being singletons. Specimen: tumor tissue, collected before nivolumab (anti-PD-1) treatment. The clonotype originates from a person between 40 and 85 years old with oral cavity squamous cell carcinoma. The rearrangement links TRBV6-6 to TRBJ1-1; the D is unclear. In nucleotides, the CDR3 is TGTGCCAGCAGTTACTCTTTACTGCAAAACACTGAAGCTTTCTTT. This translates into CASSYSLLQNTEAFF.